The 6 T cell receptor beta chains reported below all come from one sample, sequenced in a study of human T cells and chemical hapten exposure. Time point given: patch test 3, about 24 weeks after DPC sensitization. Treatment here: therapeutic diphenylcyclopropenone sensitization with weekly scalp DPC. TCRdb ran MiXCR on the RACE reads and lists one entry per CDR3 protein. The table includes tens of thousands of distinct CDR3 sequences, roughly an eighth detected once. The material was whole blood, obtained in connection with sensitization to the hapten diphenylcyclopropenone (DPC). The receptors were gathered from a man aged 25-40 years with alopecia areata. Some clones in this sample may be carry-over from other donors' samples.

This clonotype was found many times. The V call is TRBV3-1, the J call TRBJ2-1; D remains unclear. CDR1 and CDR2 from the germline V gene are LGHDT and YNNKEL (reference sequence). The CDR3 has 13 amino acids. V was cut by 1 base and J by 9 bases, with 10 bases left in between. CDR3 loop: CASSQGPKAEQFF. CDR3 bases: TGTGCCAGCAGCCAAGGGCCCAAAGCTGAGCAGTTCTTC.

The J gene is TRBJ2-7, the V gene TRBV4-3, with TRBD1 matching over 8 bases. The CDR3 covers 15 residues. The V segment lost 4 bases and the J segment 4 bases; nucleotides outside the gene matches: 9. From germline, CDR1 is LGHNA and CDR2 YSLEER. Here the CDR3 reads CASSRGTGEGYEQYF. The CDR3 DNA sequence: TGCGCCAGCAGCCGCGGGACAGGTGAAGGGTACGAGCAGTACTTC.

The gene calls are TRBV7-9 and TRBJ2-1, with 8 bases matching TRBD1. This CDR3 is built from 17 residues. Losses at the gene ends were 4 bases for V and 5 bases for J; bases not matched to a gene: 13. In germline, CDR1 is SEHNR, CDR2 FQNEAQ (reference sequence). CDR3 sequence reads: CASSSPPGQGYNNEQFF. The CDR3, as DNA: TGTGCCAGCAGCTCCCCCCCTGGACAGGGTTACAACAATGAGCAGTTCTTC.

This clonotype was counted a few times. The chain recombines TRBV29-1 with TRBJ2-1; no clear D gene. This CDR3 comprises 10 residues. Germline lookup yields CDR1 SQVTM and CDR2 ANQGSEA. Between the trimmed V and J ends, which lost 7 bases and 4 bases, there was a span of 5 bases. Written as DNA, the CDR3 is TGCAGCGGAAAGTACAATGAGCAGTTCTTC. Translating it yields CSGKYNEQFF.

Of note for this clonotype: Since a much larger clone is just one base distant, this may be a read error. J is TRBJ2-3 and V is TRBV7-9; 8 nucleotides match TRBD1. Germline V gene sequence: CDR1 SEHNR, CDR2 FQNEAQ (reference sequence). The CDR3 contains 16 residues. The CDR3 coding sequence is TGTGCCATCAGCCCCGAGGGGGACAGGAGGGCAGATACGCAGTATTTT. Its protein product is CAISPEGDRRADTQYF.

This clonotype was detected only a few times. The chain links TRBV5-5 to TRBJ2-3, with D maybe TRBD1 (6 bases). The V and J ends lost 0 bases and 3 bases respectively, with 8 bases between them. Germline V lookup: CDR1 SGHKS, CDR2 YYEKEE (reference sequence). The CDR3 totals 14 residues. The CDR3 DNA reads as TGTGCCAGCAGCTTGGTAAGGGGGACAGATACGCAGTATTTT. Its translation: CASSLVRGTDTQYF.